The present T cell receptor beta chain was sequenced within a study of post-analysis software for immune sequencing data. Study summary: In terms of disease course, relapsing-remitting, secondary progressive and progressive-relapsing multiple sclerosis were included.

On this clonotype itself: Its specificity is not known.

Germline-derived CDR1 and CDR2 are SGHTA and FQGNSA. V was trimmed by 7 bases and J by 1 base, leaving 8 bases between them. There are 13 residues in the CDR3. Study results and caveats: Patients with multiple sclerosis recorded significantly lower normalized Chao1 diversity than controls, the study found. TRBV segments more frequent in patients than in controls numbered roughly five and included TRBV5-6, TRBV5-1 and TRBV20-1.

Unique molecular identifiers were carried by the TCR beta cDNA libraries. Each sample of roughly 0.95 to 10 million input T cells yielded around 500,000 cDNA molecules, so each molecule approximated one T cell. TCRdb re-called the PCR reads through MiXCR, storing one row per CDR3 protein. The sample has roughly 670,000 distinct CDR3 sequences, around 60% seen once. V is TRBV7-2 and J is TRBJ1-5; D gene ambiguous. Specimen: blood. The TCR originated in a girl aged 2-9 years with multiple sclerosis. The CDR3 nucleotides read TGTGCCAGCACCCTCGAGAGCAATCAGCCCCAGCATTTT. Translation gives CASTLESNQPQHF.